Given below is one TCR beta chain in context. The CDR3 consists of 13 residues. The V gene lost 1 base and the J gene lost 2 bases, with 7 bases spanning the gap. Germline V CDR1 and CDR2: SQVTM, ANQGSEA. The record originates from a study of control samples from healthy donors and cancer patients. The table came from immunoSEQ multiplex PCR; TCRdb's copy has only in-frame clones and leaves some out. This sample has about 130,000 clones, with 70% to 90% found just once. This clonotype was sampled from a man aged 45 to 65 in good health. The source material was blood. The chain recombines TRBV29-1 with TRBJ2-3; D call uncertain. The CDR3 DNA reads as TGCAGCGTTGAAGGTGGTTTCACAGATACGCAGTATTTT. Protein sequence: CSVEGGFTDTQYF.